This TCR beta chain was found in a study of technical replicates of blood from a handful of donors. Some clones are missing from TCRdb's copy, which holds only in-frame ones; the method was immunoSEQ multiplex PCR. Of fewer than 95,000 clones listed, around 90% are singletons. Germline loops: CDR1 SGHVS, CDR2 FNYEAQ. Trimming removed 4 bases from V and 4 bases from J; junction bases left unmatched: 2. The CDR3 consists of 13 residues. The TCR originated in a human donor in good health. The gene calls are TRBV7-6 and TRBJ1-1, with 8 bases matching TRBD1. The sample comprised T cells isolated from PBMCs. For the CDR3, the DNA is TGTGCCAGCAGCTCCGGACAGGGCACTGAAGCTTTCTTT. It encodes CASSSGQGTEAFF.